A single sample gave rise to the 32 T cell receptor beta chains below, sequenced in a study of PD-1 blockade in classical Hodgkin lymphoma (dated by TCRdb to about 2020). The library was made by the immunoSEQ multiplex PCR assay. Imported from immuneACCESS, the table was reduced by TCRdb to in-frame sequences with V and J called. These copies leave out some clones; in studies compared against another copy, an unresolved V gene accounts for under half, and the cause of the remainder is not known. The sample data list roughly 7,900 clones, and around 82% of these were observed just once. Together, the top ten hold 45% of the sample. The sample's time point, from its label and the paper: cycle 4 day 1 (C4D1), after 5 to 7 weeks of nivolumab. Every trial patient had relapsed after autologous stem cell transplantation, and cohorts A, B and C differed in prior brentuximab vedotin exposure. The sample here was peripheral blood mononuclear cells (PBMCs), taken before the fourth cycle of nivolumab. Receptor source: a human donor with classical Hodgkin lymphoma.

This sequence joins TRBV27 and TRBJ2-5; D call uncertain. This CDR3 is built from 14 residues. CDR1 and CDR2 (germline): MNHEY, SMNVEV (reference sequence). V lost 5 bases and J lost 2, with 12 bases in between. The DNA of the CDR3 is TGTGCCAGCAGTGCCCGCCAGCATCAAGAGACCCAGTACTTC. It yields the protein CASSARQHQETQYF.

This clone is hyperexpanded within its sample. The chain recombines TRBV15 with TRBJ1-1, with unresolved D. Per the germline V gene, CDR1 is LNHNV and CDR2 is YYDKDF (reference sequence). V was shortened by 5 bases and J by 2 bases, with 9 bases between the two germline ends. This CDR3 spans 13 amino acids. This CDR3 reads CATSVQSNTEAFF. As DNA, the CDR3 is TGTGCCACCAGCGTCCAATCAAACACTGAAGCTTTCTTT.

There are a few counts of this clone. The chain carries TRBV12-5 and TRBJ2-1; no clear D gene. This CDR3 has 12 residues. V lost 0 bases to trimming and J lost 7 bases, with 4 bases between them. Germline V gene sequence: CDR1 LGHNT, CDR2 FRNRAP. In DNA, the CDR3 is TGTGCTAGTGGTTTGGTAGGGAATGAGCAGTTCTTC. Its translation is CASGLVGNEQFF.

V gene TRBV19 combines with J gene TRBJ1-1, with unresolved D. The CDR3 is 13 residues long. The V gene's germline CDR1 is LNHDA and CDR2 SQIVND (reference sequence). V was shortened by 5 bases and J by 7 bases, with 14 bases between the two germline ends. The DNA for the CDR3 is TGTGCCAGTAGTGGTAGCCCTTTGAGTGAAGCTTTCTTT. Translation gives CASSGSPLSEAFF.

CDR3 sequence reads: CASSQEVAGTTDTQYF. DNA for the CDR3: TGCGCCAGCAGCCAAGAGGTAGCGGGGACCACAGATACGCAGTATTTT. The chain has TRBV4-1 and TRBJ2-3; 8 bases align to TRBD2. Germline CDR1 is MGHRA and CDR2 is YSYEKL. V was pared by 0 bases and J by 2 bases, with 4 bases of the junction left unmatched. The length of the CDR3 is 16 residues.

CDR3 in DNA: TGTGCCAGCAAACCGGGACCCCGGTATGAGCAGTTCTTC. Translated, it gives CASKPGPRYEQFF. The J gene is TRBJ2-1, the V gene TRBV28; D may correspond to TRBD1 or TRBD2 (5 bases each). The V end lost 7 bases, the J end lost 8 bases, and 15 bases lay between the germline ends. The CDR3 is made up of 13 amino acids. Per germline, CDR1 MDHEN and CDR2 SYDVKM.

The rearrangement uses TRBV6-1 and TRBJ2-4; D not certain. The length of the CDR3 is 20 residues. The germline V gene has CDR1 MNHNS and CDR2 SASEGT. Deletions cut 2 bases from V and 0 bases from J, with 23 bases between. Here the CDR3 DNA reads TGTGCCAGCAGTGAACCGGACGGCGCCAGGACCTACTTAGCCAAAAACATTCAGTACTTC. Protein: CASSEPDGARTYLAKNIQYF.

The CDR3 sequence is CASRGLVRYEQYF. For the CDR3, the DNA is TGTGCCAGCAGAGGGCTAGTGCGCTACGAGCAGTACTTC. This chain uses TRBV28 with TRBJ2-7; D is unresolved. Trimming removed 6 bases at V and 3 bases at J, with 12 bases between. There are 13 residues in the CDR3. Germline CDR1 reads MDHEN; CDR2 reads SYDVKM.

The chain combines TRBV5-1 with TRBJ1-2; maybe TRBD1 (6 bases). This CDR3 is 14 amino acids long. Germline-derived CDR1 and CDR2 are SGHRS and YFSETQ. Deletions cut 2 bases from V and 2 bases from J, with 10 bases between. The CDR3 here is CASSLEGGNYGYTF. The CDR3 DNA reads TGCGCCAGCAGCTTAGAGGGGGGAAACTATGGCTACACCTTC.

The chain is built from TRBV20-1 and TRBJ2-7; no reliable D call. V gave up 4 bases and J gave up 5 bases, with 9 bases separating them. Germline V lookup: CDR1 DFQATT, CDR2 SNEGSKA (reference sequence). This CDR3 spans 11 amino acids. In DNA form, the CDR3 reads TGCAGTGCTAAGCGCACCCACGAGCAGTACTTC. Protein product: CSAKRTHEQYF.

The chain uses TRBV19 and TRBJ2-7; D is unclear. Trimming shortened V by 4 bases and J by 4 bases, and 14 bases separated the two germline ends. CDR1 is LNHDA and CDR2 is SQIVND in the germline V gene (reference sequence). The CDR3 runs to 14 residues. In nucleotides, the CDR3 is TGTGCCAGTAGTAGTACAGTCTACATGTACGAGCAGTACTTC. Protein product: CASSSTVYMYEQYF.

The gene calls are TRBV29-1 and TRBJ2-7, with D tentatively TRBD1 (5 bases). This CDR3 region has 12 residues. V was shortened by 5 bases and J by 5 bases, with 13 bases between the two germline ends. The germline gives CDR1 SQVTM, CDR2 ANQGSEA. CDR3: CSVIAGIHEQYF. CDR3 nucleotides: TGCAGCGTTATTGCAGGGATCCACGAGCAGTACTTC.

The CDR3 region is CASSSSRDRDEQFF. For the CDR3, the DNA is TGTGCCAGCAGTTCTAGCCGGGACAGAGATGAGCAGTTCTTC. V usage is TRBV6-1 and J usage is TRBJ2-1, with TRBD1 identical over 7 bases. V was clipped by 5 bases and J by 8 bases; unmatched bases: 9. The CDR3 runs 14 residues. Germline CDR1 and CDR2: MNHNS and SASEGT.

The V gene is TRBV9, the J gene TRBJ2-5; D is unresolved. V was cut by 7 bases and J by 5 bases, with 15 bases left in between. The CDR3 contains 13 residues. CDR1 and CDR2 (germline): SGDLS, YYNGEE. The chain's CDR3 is CASRRGVSETQYF. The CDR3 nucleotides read TGTGCCAGCCGCCGTGGAGTTTCGGAGACCCAGTACTTC.

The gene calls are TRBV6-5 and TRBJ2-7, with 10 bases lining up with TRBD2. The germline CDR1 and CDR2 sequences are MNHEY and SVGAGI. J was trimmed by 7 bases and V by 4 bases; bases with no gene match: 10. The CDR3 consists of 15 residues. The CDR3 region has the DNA TGTGCCAGCAGTTCCCCAGCCAGCGGGAGGGGAGAGCAGTACTTC. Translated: CASSSPASGRGEQYF.

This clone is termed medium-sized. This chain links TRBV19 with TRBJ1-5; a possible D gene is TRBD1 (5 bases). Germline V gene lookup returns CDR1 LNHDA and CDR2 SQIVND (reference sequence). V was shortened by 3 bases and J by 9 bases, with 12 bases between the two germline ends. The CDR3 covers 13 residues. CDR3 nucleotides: TGTGCCAGTAGTATCTCCAGGGAAGGGCCCCAGCATTTT. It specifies CASSISREGPQHF.

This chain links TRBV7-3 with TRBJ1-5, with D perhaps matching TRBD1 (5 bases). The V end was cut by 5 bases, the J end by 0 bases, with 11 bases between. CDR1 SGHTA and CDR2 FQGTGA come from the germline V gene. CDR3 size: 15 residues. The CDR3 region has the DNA TGTGCCAGCAGCAGCTCCAGGGATAGCAATCAGCCCCAGCATTTT. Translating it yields CASSSSRDSNQPQHF.

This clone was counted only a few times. As DNA, the CDR3 is TGTGCCAGCAGCACACAGGGGACCGCGATGAAAGCTTTCTTT. The encoded protein is CASSTQGTAMKAFF. J is TRBJ1-1 and V is TRBV6-9; 7 bases line up with TRBD1. This CDR3 has 14 residues. The trim removed 6 bases at V and 9 bases at J, leaving 13 bases unmatched. Germline V gives CDR1 MNHGY, CDR2 SVAAGI.

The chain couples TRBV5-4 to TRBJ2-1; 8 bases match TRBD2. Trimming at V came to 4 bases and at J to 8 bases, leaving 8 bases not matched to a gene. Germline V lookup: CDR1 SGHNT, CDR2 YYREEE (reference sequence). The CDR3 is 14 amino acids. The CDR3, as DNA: TGTGCCAGCAGCCCTGAAAGCGGGAGCTATGAGCAGTTCTTC. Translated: CASSPESGSYEQFF.

The CDR3 protein is CASSLGQNQETQYF. The CDR3 DNA reads as TGTGCCAGCAGCTTAGGACAGAACCAAGAGACCCAGTACTTC. The genes are TRBV7-9 and TRBJ2-5; maybe TRBD1 (5 bases). Germline CDR1 SEHNR, CDR2 FQNEAQ (reference sequence). The CDR3 has 14 amino acids. V lost 1 base, J lost 0 bases, and 6 bases lay in between.

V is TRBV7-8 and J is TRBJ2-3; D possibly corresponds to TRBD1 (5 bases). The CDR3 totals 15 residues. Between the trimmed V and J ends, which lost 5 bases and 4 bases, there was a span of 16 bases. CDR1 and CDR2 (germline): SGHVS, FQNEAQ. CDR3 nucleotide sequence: TGTGCCAGCAGCCTAGGGGTTCCGACCGCAGATACGCAGTATTTT. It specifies CASSLGVPTADTQYF.

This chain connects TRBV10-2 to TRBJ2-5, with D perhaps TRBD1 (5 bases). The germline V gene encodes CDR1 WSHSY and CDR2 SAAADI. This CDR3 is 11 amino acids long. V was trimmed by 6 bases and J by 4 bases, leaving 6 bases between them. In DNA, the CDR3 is TGCGCCAGCAGCCAGGGAGAGACCCAGTACTTC. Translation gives CASSQGETQYF.

The CDR3 here is CASSPGDLGETQYF. The CDR3 DNA is TGTGCCAGCTCACCAGGCGATTTGGGTGAGACCCAGTACTTC. The chain links TRBV18 to TRBJ2-5, with D hard to call. The V gene lost 2 bases and the J gene lost 5 bases, with 12 bases spanning the gap. Germline V gene data show CDR1 as KGHSH and CDR2 as LQKENI. The CDR3 has 14 residues.

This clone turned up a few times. For the CDR3, the DNA is TGTGCCGGAGATCAGGGCTTGGACACCGGGGAGCTGTTTTTT. It specifies CAGDQGLDTGELFF. The chain couples TRBV9 to TRBJ2-2; D is perhaps TRBD1 (5 bases). The CDR3 spans 14 residues. From germline, CDR1 is SGDLS and CDR2 YYNGEE. The V and J ends lost 10 bases and 3 bases respectively, with 16 bases between them.

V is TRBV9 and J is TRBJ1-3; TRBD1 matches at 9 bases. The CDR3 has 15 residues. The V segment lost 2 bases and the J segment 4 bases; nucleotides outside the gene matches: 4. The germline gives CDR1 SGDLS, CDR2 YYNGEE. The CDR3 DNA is TGTGCCAGCAGCGTGGGGACAGGGTCCGGAAACACCATATATTTT. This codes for CASSVGTGSGNTIYF.

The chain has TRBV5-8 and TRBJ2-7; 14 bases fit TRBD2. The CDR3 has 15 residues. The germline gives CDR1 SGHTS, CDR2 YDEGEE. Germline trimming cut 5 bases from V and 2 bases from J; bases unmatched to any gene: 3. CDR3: CASSRLAGGAYEQYF. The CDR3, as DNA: TGTGCCAGCAGTAGACTAGCGGGAGGGGCCTACGAGCAGTACTTC.

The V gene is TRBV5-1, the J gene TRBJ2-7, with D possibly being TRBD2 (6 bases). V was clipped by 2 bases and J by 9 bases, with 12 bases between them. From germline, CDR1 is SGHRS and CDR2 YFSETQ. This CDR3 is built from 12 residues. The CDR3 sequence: CASSLGGEGQYF. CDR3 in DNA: TGCGCCAGCAGCTTAGGCGGGGAAGGGCAGTACTTC.

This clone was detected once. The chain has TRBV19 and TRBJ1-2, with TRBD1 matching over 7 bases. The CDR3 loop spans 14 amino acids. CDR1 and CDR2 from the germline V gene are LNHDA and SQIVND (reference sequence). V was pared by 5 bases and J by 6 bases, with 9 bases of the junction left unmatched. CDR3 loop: CASSGEQGVDGYTF. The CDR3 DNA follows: TGTGCCAGTAGTGGGGAGCAGGGGGTCGATGGCTACACCTTC.

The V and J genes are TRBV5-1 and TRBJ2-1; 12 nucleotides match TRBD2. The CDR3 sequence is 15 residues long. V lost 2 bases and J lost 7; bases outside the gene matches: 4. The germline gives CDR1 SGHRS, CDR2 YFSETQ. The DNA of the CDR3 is TGCGCCAGCAGCTTATGGCTAGCGGGGGGGAATGAGCAGTTCTTC. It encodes CASSLWLAGGNEQFF. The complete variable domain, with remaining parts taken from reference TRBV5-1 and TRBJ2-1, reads KAGVTQTPRYLIKTRGQQVTLSCSPISGHRSVSWYQQTPGQGLQFLFEYFSETQRNKGNFPGRFSGRQFSNSRSEMNVSTLELGDSALYLCASSLWLAGGNEQFFGPGTRLTVL.

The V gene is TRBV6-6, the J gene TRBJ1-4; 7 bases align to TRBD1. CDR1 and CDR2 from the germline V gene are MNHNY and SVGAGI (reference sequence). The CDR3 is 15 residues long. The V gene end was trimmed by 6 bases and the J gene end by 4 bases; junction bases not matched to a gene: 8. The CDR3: CASRVTRGNNEKLFF. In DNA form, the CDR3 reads TGTGCCAGCAGGGTGACCAGGGGGAATAATGAAAAACTGTTTTTT.

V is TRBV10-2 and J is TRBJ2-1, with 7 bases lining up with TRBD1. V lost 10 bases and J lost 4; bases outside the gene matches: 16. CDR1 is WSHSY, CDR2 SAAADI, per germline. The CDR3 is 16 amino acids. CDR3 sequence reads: CATKSGGTGPYNEQFF. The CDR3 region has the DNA TGCGCCACCAAGTCAGGGGGAACCGGCCCATACAATGAGCAGTTCTTC.

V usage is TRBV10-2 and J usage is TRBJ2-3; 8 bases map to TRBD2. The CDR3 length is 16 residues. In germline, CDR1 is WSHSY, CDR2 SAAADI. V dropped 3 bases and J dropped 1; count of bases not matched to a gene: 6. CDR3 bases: TGCGCCAGCAGTGATACTAGCGGAACCGGCACAGATACGCAGTATTTT. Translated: CASSDTSGTGTDTQYF.